What follows are 14 T cell receptor beta chains derived from one specimen sequenced in a study of shared clonotypes between healthy human individuals. Data came from immunoSEQ multiplex PCR; TCRdb stores just in-frame clones and leaves some out. The repertoire includes 900,000 to 1,200,000 clones, about four fifths of them detected once, and roughly 0.61% sits in the top ten. The sample comprised memory CD4+ T cells from PBMCs. Described subset: CD45RA-negative fraction. These receptors all stem from a man aged 18 to 30 in good health. Some clones in this sample may be carry-over from other donors' samples.

The rearrangement links TRBV11-3 to TRBJ2-2; TRBD2 aligns across 7 bases. V shed 0 bases, J shed 6 bases, and the junction held 10 bases outside the gene matches. Germline V CDR1 and CDR2: SGHNT, YENEEA. The length of the CDR3 is 17 residues. The DNA of the CDR3 is TGTGCCAGCAGCTTAGATCGTCTAGCGGCAGCCTCCGGGGAGCTGTTTTTT. Its translation: CASSLDRLAAASGELFF.

This clone was seen just once. V gene TRBV28 combines with J gene TRBJ1-6; D may be TRBD1 (5 bases). The CDR3 length is 15 residues. Per the germline V gene, CDR1 is MDHEN and CDR2 is SYDVKM. V lost 3 bases to trimming and J lost 9 bases, with 15 bases between them. The DNA of the CDR3 is TGTGCCAGCAGTTTTGCCGATCAAAGGGGTTCACCCCTCCACTTT. Its translation is CASSFADQRGSPLHF.

The chain joins TRBV5-1 to TRBJ2-5, with D perhaps matching TRBD2 (5 bases). V was shortened by 1 base and J by 4 bases, with 14 bases between the two germline ends. CDR1 is SGHRS and CDR2 is YFSETQ in the germline V gene. CDR3 length: 15 amino acids. This CDR3 is CASSLTTSSSETQYF. DNA of the CDR3: TGCGCCAGCAGCTTGACAACTAGTTCCTCAGAGACCCAGTACTTC.

This chain links TRBV30 with TRBJ1-3, with D possibly matching TRBD1 (6 bases). V was clipped by 3 bases and J by 4 bases, with 13 bases between them. Germline assignment: CDR1 GTSNPN and CDR2 SVGIG (reference sequence). CDR3 size: 14 residues. CDR3 sequence: CAWRRPGAGNTIYF. The CDR3 region has the DNA TGTGCCTGGAGGCGGCCGGGGGCGGGAAACACCATATATTTT.

The rearrangement joins TRBV2 to TRBJ2-7; no firm D call. Germline-derived CDR1 and CDR2 are SNHLY and FYNNEI. The CDR3 length is 14 residues. V was cut by 3 bases and J by 6 bases, with 15 bases left in between. CDR3 DNA sequence: TGTGCCAGCAGTGAGTGGCAGGATCTAGGCGAGCAGTACTTC. It codes for CASSEWQDLGEQYF.

The V and J genes are TRBV2 and TRBJ1-3, with TRBD1 identical over 7 bases. This CDR3 has 15 amino acids. V trimming: 6 bases; J trimming: 0 bases; junction bases outside the gene matches: 5. Per germline, CDR1 SNHLY and CDR2 FYNNEI. The CDR3 nucleotides read TGTGCCAGCAGGATTGACAGGGCCTCTGGAAACACCATATATTTT. This sequence encodes CASRIDRASGNTIYF.

The gene calls are TRBV2 and TRBJ1-2, with TRBD1 matching over 7 bases. The germline V gene encodes CDR1 SNHLY and CDR2 FYNNEI. Trimming at V came to 6 bases and at J to 5 bases, leaving 6 bases not matched to a gene. CDR3 length equals 13 residues. CDR3 residues: CASRSGTEYGYTF. For the CDR3, the DNA is TGTGCCAGCAGGTCCGGGACAGAATATGGCTACACCTTC.

This clone was seen a few times. This chain links TRBV10-1 with TRBJ2-1; D is perhaps TRBD2 (5 bases). This CDR3 has 13 residues. The V and J ends lost 5 bases and 8 bases respectively, with 13 bases between them. Germline values: CDR1 WNHNN, CDR2 SYGVQD (reference sequence). The CDR3 bases are TGCGCCAGCAGTCCGGACTCGGTCCATGAGCAGTTCTTC. It translates to CASSPDSVHEQFF.

This clone was observed a single time. CDR3 region: CASSLTGTGDEQYF. CDR3 in DNA: TGTGCCAGCAGTCTAACCGGGACAGGGGACGAGCAGTACTTC. The chain carries TRBV7-3 and TRBJ2-7; TRBD1 aligns across 10 bases. This CDR3 region has 14 residues. Trimming took 6 bases from V and 5 from J; bases not matched to a gene: 7. The germline CDR1 and CDR2 sequences are SGHTA and FQGTGA.

The chain is built from TRBV5-1 and TRBJ2-1, with D unresolved. Trimming pared 2 bases from V and 0 bases from J, leaving 12 bases between. There are 16 residues in the CDR3. Germline V lookup: CDR1 SGHRS, CDR2 YFSETQ. The CDR3: CASSFHQTGSYNEQFF. CDR3 nucleotide sequence: TGCGCCAGCAGCTTCCATCAAACGGGCTCCTACAATGAGCAGTTCTTC.

The V gene is TRBV5-4, the J gene TRBJ2-7; possible D gene TRBD2, 6 bases. Germline values: CDR1 SGHNT, CDR2 YYREEE (reference sequence). The length of the CDR3 is 13 residues. V was trimmed by 7 bases and J by 5 bases, leaving 16 bases between them. In DNA form, the CDR3 reads TGTGCCAGCGGGGCGCGGGGTACCGACGAGCAGTACTTC. Protein sequence: CASGARGTDEQYF. Variable domain in full (rest from reference TRBV5-4 and TRBJ2-7): ETGVTQSPTHLIKTRGQQVTLRCSSQSGHNTVSWYQQALGQGPQFIFQYYREEENGRGNFPPRFSGLQFPNYSSELNVNALELDDSALYLCASGARGTDEQYFGPGTRLTVT.

The CDR3 protein is CASSPGGPGGARTEAFF. DNA for the CDR3: TGTGCCAGCAGCCCCGGAGGGCCAGGGGGCGCGAGAACTGAAGCTTTCTTT. The chain carries TRBV5-4 and TRBJ1-1; 8 bases agree with TRBD1. Germline CDR1 reads SGHNT; CDR2 reads YYREEE (reference sequence). The CDR3 is made up of 17 amino acids. V shed 4 bases and J 5 bases; nucleotides not matched to a gene: 16.

This CDR3 is CASSIGTGLNSPLHF. The CDR3 coding sequence is TGTGCCAGTAGTATTGGGACAGGGTTGAATTCACCCCTCCACTTT. J is TRBJ1-6 and V is TRBV19, with 9 bases aligning to TRBD1. Germline CDR1 and CDR2: LNHDA and SQIVND (reference sequence). After removal of 3 bases from V and 7 bases from J, the junction contained 4 bases not matched to a gene. The CDR3 runs 15 residues.

In this sample, this clone turned up a few times. The same CDR3 can be traced to other DNA sequences in this sample. The CDR3 sequence is CASSSGANYGYTF. In DNA, the CDR3 is TGTGCCAGCTCGTCAGGGGCTAACTATGGCTACACCTTC. The chain couples TRBV18 to TRBJ1-2; D possibly corresponds to TRBD1 (6 bases). CDR3 size: 13 residues. In germline, CDR1 is KGHSH, CDR2 LQKENI. The V end lost 6 bases, the J end lost 0 bases, and 8 bases lay between the germline ends.